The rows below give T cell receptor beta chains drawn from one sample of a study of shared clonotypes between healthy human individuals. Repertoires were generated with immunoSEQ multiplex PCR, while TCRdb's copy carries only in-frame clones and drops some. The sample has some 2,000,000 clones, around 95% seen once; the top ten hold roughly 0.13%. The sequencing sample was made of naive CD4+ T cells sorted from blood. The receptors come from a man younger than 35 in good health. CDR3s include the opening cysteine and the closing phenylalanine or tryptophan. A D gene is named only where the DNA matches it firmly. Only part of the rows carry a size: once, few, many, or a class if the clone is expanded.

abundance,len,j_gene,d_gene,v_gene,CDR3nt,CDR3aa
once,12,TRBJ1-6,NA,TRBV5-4,TGTGCCAGCAGCCCCTTTGGTTCACCCCTCCACTTT,CASSPFGSPLHF
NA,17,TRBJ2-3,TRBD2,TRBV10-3,TGTGCCATCAGGCTAGCGGGAGGTCCTAAGGGCACAGATACGCAGTATTTT,CAIRLAGGPKGTDTQYF
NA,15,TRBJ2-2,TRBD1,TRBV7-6,TGTGCCAGCAGCTTAGAAGACAGGGCCAACGGGGAGCTGTTTTTT,CASSLEDRANGELFF
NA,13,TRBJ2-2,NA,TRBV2,TGTGCCAGCAGCAGCCAGGGCACCGGGGAGCTGTTTTTT,CASSSQGTGELFF
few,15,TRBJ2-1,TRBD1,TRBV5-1,TGCGCCAGCAGCTCCGACAGGGGGCGGTCCAATGAGCAGTTCTTC,CASSSDRGRSNEQFF
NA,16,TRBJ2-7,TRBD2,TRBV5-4,TGTGCCAGCGGGACTAGCGGGAGGGCCTTCTCCTACGAGCAGTACTTC,CASGTSGRAFSYEQYF
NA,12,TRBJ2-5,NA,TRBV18,TGTGCCAGCTCACCGACAGAAGAGACCCAGTACTTC,CASSPTEETQYF
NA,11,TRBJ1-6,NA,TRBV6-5,TGTGCCAGCAAGAGAGGGGTGGCCCTCCACTTT,CASKRGVALHF
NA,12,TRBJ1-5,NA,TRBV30,TGTGCCTGGAGAGATGTGGGGGGACCCCAGCATTTT,CAWRDVGGPQHF
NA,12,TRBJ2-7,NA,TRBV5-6,TGTGCCAGCAGCACGAGCTCCTACGAGCAGTACTTC,CASSTSSYEQYF
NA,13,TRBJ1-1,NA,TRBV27,TGTGCCAGCAGGGACAGCGGCCCGGGGGGAGCTTTCTTT,CASRDSGPGGAFF
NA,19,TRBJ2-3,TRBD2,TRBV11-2,TGTGCCAGCAGCTTAGATTACGAGACTAGCGGGAGGCACACAGATACGCAGTATTTT,CASSLDYETSGRHTDTQYF
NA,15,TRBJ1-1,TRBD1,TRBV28,TGTGCCAGCAGTGCCCCCGGGGGACAGGGGGTTGTAGCTTTCTTT,CASSAPGGQGVVAFF
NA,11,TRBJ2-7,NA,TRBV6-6,TGTGCCAGCAGTCCCCAGTACGAGCAGTACTTC,CASSPQYEQYF
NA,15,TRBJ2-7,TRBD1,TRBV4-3,TGCGCCAGCAGCCAAGAGTGGGACAGCACCTACGAGCAGTACTTC,CASSQEWDSTYEQYF
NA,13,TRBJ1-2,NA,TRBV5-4,TGTGCCAGTGGGACGGGAACTAACTATGGCTACACCTTC,CASGTGTNYGYTF
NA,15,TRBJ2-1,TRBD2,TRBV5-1,TGCGCCAGCACAGAGGAACTAGCGGGAGTAGATGAGCAGTTCTTC,CASTEELAGVDEQFF
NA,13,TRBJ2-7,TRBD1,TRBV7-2,TGTGCCAGCAGCTCGGGACAGCTCTACGAGCAGTACTTC,CASSSGQLYEQYF
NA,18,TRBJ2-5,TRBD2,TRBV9,TGTGCCAGCAGCCCCTTTACGCCGGGACTAGCGGTTAAAGAGACCCAGTACTTC,CASSPFTPGLAVKETQYF
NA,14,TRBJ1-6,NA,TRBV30,TGTGCCTGGAGTGTACAAGGGGGGTATTCACCCCTCCACTTT,CAWSVQGGYSPLHF